Below, 4 T cell receptor beta chains from the same sample are listed, as sequenced in a study of CD8+ T cells in alopecia areata. Treatment of the sample: oral pan-JAK inhibitor, 5-10 mg twice daily. Isolated RNA was reverse transcribed into cDNA used as the sequencing template. The table came from immunoSEQ multiplex PCR; TCRdb's copy has only in-frame clones and leaves some out. The sample lists under 200,000 clones; less than 70% were seen once. Material: CD4+ T cells sorted from blood, obtained at week 4, from a patient treated with tofacitinib. The receptors stem from a human donor with alopecia areata.

This clone was detected a few times. This chain joins TRBV21-1 and TRBJ1-1. TRBV21-1 constitutes a pseudogene. The CDR3 is made up of 14 amino acids. The chain's CDR3 is CASSNGGTATEAFF. The CDR3 DNA reads TGTGCCAGCAGCAACGGGGGGACAGCCACTGAAGCTTTCTTT.

The rearrangement joins TRBV30 to TRBJ2-6; 7 bases align to TRBD2. Germline assignment: CDR1 GTSNPN and CDR2 SVGIG (reference sequence). With 0 bases clipped from V and 0 bases from J, the junction kept 2 bases outside the gene matches. The CDR3 runs to 16 residues. CDR3 protein: CAWSVRGGSGANVLTF. DNA for the CDR3: TGTGCCTGGAGTGTTCGCGGGGGCTCTGGGGCCAACGTCCTGACTTTC.

As concerns this clone: Other DNA sequences in this sample translate to the same CDR3. The V call is TRBV9, the J call TRBJ1-2, with D unclear. Trimming removed 0 bases at V and 2 bases at J, with 2 bases between. This CDR3 has 12 amino acids. Germline V gene lookup returns CDR1 SGDLS and CDR2 YYNGEE. This chain's CDR3 is CASSVGNYGYTF. The CDR3 bases are TGTGCCAGCAGCGTAGGCAACTATGGCTACACCTTC.

This clone was counted between two and nine times. This same CDR3 is encoded by further DNA sequences in the sample. The chain couples TRBV15 to TRBJ1-4; TRBD1 agrees at 8 bases. The CDR3 extends over 14 amino acids. Germline V gives CDR1 LNHNV, CDR2 YYDKDF (reference sequence). V lost 7 bases to trimming and J lost 4 bases; unmatched junction nucleotides: 5. The CDR3 reads CATNQGAGNEKLFF. CDR3 sequence (DNA): TGTGCCACCAACCAGGGGGCTGGTAATGAAAAACTGTTTTTT.